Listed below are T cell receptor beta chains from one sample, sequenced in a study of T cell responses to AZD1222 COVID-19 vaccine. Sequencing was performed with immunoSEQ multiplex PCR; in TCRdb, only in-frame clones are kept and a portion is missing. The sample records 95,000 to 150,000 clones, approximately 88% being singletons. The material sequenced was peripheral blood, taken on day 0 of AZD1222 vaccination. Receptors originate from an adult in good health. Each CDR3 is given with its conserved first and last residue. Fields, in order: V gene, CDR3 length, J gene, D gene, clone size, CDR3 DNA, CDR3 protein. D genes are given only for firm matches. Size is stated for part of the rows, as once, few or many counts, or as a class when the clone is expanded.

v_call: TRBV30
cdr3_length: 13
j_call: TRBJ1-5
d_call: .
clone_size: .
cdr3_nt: TGTGCCTGGAGTGCTGGTGGCAATCAGCCCCAGCATTTT
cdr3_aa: CAWSAGGNQPQHF

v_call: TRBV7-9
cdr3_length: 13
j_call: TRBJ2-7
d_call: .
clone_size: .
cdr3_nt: TGTGCCAGCAGCCACGGGACTGCCTCCGAGCAGTACTTC
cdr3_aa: CASSHGTASEQYF

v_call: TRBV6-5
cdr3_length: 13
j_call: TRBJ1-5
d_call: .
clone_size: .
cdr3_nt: TGTGCCAGCAGACAGGTAATTGGACAGCCCCAGCATTTT
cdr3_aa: CASRQVIGQPQHF

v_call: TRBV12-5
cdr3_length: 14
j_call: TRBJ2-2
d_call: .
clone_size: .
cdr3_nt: TGTGCTAGTGCCCCCCGGGCCAACACCGGGGAGCTGTTTTTT
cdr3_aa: CASAPRANTGELFF

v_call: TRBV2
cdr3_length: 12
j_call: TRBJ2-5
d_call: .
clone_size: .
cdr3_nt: TGTGCCAGCAGTGAACGGAGTGGGACCCAGTACTTC
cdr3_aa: CASSERSGTQYF

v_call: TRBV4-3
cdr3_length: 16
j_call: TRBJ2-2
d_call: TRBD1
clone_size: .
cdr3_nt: TGCGCCAGCAGCCCTCGAAGGGACAGAGACACCGGGGAGCTGTTTTTT
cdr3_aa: CASSPRRDRDTGELFF

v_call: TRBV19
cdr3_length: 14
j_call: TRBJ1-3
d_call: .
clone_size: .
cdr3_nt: TGTGCCAGTAGAACCGAGTTCTCTGGAAACACCATATATTTT
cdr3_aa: CASRTEFSGNTIYF

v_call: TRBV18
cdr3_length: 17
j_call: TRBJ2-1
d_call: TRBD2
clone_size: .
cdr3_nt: TGTGCCAGCTCACTTGGGACTAGCGGGGGTTCCTACAATGAGCAGTTCTTC
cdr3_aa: CASSLGTSGGSYNEQFF

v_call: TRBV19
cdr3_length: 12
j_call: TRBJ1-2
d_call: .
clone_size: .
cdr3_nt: TGTGCCAGTAGTTTGGGGGGGTATGGCTACACCTTC
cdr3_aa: CASSLGGYGYTF

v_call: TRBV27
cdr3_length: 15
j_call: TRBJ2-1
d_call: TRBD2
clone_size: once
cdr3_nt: TGTGCCAGCAGTTTAACTAGCGGGTCCTACAATGAGCAGTTCTTC
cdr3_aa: CASSLTSGSYNEQFF

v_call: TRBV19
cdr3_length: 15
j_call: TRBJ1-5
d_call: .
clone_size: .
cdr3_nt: TGTGCCAGTAGTATAGGGGAGACAGTAGGTCAGCCCCAGCATTTT
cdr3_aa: CASSIGETVGQPQHF

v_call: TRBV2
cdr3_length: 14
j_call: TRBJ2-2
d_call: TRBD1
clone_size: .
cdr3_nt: TGTGCCAGCAGAAACAACAGGGGTGCCGGGGAGCTGTTTTTT
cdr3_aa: CASRNNRGAGELFF

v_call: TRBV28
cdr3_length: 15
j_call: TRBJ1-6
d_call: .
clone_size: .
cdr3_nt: TGTGCCAGCAGGGCCGGTACAGGGTTGGGTAGGCCCCTCCACTTT
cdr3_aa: CASRAGTGLGRPLHF

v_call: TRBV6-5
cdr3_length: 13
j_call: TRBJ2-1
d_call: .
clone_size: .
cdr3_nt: TGTGCCAGCAAAGAACAGGGTTACAATGAGCAGTTCTTC
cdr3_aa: CASKEQGYNEQFF

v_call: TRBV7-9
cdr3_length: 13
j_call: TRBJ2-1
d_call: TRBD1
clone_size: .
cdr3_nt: TGTGCCAGCAGCCGACAGGGGGTGAATGAGCAGTTCTTC
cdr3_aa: CASSRQGVNEQFF

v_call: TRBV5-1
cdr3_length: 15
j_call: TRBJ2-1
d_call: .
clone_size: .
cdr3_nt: TGCGCCAGCAGCTTGGAGGGTAGCTCCTACAATGAGCAGTTCTTC
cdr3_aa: CASSLEGSSYNEQFF

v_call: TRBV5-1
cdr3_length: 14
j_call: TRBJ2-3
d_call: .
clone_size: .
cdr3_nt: TGCGCCAGCAGCTTGGTCCCTCCCACAGATACGCAGTATTTT
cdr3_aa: CASSLVPPTDTQYF

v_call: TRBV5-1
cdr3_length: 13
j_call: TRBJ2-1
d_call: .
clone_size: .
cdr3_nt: TGCGCCAGCAGCTGGGGGGACTACAATGAGCAGTTCTTC
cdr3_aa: CASSWGDYNEQFF

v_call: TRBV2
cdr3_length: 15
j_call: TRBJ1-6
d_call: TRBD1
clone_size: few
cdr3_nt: TGTGCCAGCAGTGATTCGGGACAGGGGTATTCACCCCTCCACTTT
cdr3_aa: CASSDSGQGYSPLHF

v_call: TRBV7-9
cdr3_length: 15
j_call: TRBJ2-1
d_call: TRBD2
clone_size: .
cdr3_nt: TGTGCCAGCAGCCGGGGACTAGCGGGTTTTAATGAGCAGTTCTTC
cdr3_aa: CASSRGLAGFNEQFF

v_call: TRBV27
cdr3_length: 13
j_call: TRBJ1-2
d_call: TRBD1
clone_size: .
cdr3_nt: TGTGCCAGTTGGGACAGCGCGTACTATGGCTACACCTTC
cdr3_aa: CASWDSAYYGYTF

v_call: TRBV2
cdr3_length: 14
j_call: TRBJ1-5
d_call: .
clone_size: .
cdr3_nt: TGTGCCAGCAGAGTGGACAGTGTTGGATCGCCCCAGCATTTT
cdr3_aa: CASRVDSVGSPQHF

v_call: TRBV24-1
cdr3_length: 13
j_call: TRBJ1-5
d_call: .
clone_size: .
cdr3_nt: TGTGCCACCAGTGGCACCTGGGACGGGCCCCAGCATTTT
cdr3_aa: CATSGTWDGPQHF

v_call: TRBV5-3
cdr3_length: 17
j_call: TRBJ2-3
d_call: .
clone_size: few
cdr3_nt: TGTGCCAGAAGCTCACCCCTGCGCCCTACACACACAGATACGCAGTATTTT
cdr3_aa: CARSSPLRPTHTDTQYF

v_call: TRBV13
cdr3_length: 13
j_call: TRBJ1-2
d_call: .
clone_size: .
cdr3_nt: TGTGCCAGCAGCTTAGAGGGGGGCTATGGCTACACCTTC
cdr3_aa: CASSLEGGYGYTF

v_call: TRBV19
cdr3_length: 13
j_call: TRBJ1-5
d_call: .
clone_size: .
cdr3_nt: TGTGCCAGTAGTTTGTCAGGGAGTCAGCCCCAGCATTTT
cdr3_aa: CASSLSGSQPQHF

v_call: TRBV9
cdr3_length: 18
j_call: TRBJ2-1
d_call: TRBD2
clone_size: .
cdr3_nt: TGTGCCAGCAGCAACCCTATCTCAGCGGGATGGACCTACAATGAGCAGTTCTTC
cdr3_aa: CASSNPISAGWTYNEQFF

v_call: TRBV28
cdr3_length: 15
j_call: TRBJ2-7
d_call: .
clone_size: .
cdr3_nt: TGTGCCAGCAGTTTTACCGGAATCCACTCCTACGAGCAGTACTTC
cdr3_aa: CASSFTGIHSYEQYF

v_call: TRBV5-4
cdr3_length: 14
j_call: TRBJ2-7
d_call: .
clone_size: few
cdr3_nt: TGTGCCAGCAGCTTGGGGGGGCAATCGTACGAGCAGTACTTC
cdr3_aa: CASSLGGQSYEQYF

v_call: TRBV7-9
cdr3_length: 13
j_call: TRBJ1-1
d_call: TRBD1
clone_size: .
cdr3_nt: TGTGCCAGCAGCGGGACAGGGTGGACTGAAGCTTTCTTT
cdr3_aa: CASSGTGWTEAFF

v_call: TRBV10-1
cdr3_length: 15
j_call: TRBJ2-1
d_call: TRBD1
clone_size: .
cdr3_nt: TGCGCCACTAGTACCCCGGCAGGGGGCATGAATGAGCAGTTCTTC
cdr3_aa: CATSTPAGGMNEQFF

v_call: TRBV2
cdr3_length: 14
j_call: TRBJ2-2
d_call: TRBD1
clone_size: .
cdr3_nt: TGTGCCAGCAGGGGACAGGGTAACACCGGGGAGCTGTTTTTT
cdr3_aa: CASRGQGNTGELFF